A selection of T cell receptor beta chains follows, all from one sample in a study of cytomegalovirus exposure and HLA in healthy donors. The repertoire was sequenced with immunoSEQ multiplex PCR; TCRdb's copy has only in-frame clones and lacks some. The sample holds some 110,000 clones, roughly 9.9% seen once. Sequencing was done on a sample of PBMCs. The receptors were gathered from a man aged 30-40 years in good health and CMV-seronegative. Each CDR3 is given with its conserved first and last residue. The D gene is left open where the match is weak. A row's size may be missing; if present it is once, few, many or a size class.

D: TRBD1
J: TRBJ1-6
V: TRBV6-1
size: few
DNA: TGTGCCAGCAGACAGGGGGCAATCACTTTTACCCTCCACTTT
CDR3: CASRQGAITFTLHF

D: NA
J: TRBJ1-3
V: TRBV5-6
size: few
DNA: TGTGCCAGCAGCTTGAAGGACACATACTCTGGAAACACCATATATTTT
CDR3: CASSLKDTYSGNTIYF

D: TRBD2
J: TRBJ2-7
V: TRBV15
size: few
DNA: TGTGCCACCAGCCCAGTGGGGGGGGTCAACGAGCAGTACTTC
CDR3: CATSPVGGVNEQYF

D: TRBD1
J: TRBJ1-4
V: TRBV11-1
size: NA
DNA: TGTGCCAGCAGCCCAGCGACAGGGAATGAAAAACTGTTTTTT
CDR3: CASSPATGNEKLFF

D: NA
J: TRBJ2-6
V: TRBV30
size: few
DNA: TGTGCCTGGAGTGTACGGCGGATCTCTGGGGCCAACGTCCTGACTTTC
CDR3: CAWSVRRISGANVLTF

D: NA
J: TRBJ1-1
V: TRBV4-3
size: few
DNA: TGCGCCAGCAGCCTAGGAACTGTCGGAGGCACTGAAGCTTTCTTT
CDR3: CASSLGTVGGTEAFF

D: NA
J: TRBJ2-5
V: TRBV5-4
size: few
DNA: TGTGCCAGCAGCTTGATAACAGATAGGACCCAGTACTTC
CDR3: CASSLITDRTQYF

D: TRBD1
J: TRBJ2-7
V: TRBV18
size: few
DNA: TGTGCCAGCTCACAATCCAGGGGGCTCTCCGAGCAGTACTTC
CDR3: CASSQSRGLSEQYF

D: NA
J: TRBJ2-1
V: TRBV6-6
size: few
DNA: TGTGCCAGCAGTTACGCAGGGGCGAATGAGCAGTTCTTC
CDR3: CASSYAGANEQFF

D: TRBD1
J: TRBJ1-1
V: TRBV28
size: NA
DNA: TGTGCCAGCAGTTTATCAGGGGGGAACACTGAAGCTTTCTTT
CDR3: CASSLSGGNTEAFF

D: TRBD1
J: TRBJ1-4
V: TRBV25-1
size: NA
DNA: TGTGCCAGCAGTGATAACAGGGGCTTGGGGGAAAAACTGTTTTTT
CDR3: CASSDNRGLGEKLFF

D: TRBD1
J: TRBJ1-2
V: TRBV5-4
size: few
DNA: TGTGCCAGCAGCTTGGCCTGGGACAGCCTTGATGGCTACACCTTC
CDR3: CASSLAWDSLDGYTF

D: TRBD2
J: TRBJ2-3
V: TRBV18
size: NA
DNA: TGTGCCAGCTCACCGAGCGGGGGAGCAACCCCAGGCACAGATACGCAGTATTTT
CDR3: CASSPSGGATPGTDTQYF

D: NA
J: TRBJ1-1
V: TRBV19
size: NA
DNA: TGTGCCAGTAGTATGAGGCTGGGGGGGACCATGAACACTGAAGCTTTCTTT
CDR3: CASSMRLGGTMNTEAFF

D: TRBD1
J: TRBJ1-6
V: TRBV19
size: NA
DNA: TGTGCCAGTAGTTATCCGGGACAGGTTAATTCACCCCTCCACTTT
CDR3: CASSYPGQVNSPLHF

D: NA
J: TRBJ2-3
V: TRBV5-1
size: few
DNA: TGCGCCAGCAGCCCCACCCCCCGGGCTAGCGGCACAGATACGCAGTATTTT
CDR3: CASSPTPRASGTDTQYF

D: NA
J: TRBJ1-5
V: TRBV28
size: NA
DNA: TGTGCCAGCACCTATAACAATCAGCCCCAGCATTTT
CDR3: CASTYNNQPQHF

D: TRBD2
J: TRBJ2-7
V: TRBV6-5
size: few
DNA: TGTGCCAGCAGTTACTCGGGACTAGCGATCCCCTACGAGCAGTACTTC
CDR3: CASSYSGLAIPYEQYF

D: TRBD1
J: TRBJ2-1
V: TRBV11-1
size: few
DNA: TGTGCCAGCAGCTTAGGTTGGGACAGGGGTAGCGATGAGCAGTTCTTC
CDR3: CASSLGWDRGSDEQFF

D: NA
J: TRBJ1-5
V: TRBV19
size: NA
DNA: TGTGCCAGCTCAGGGACTTCCAACGGCAATCAGCCCCAGCATTTT
CDR3: CASSGTSNGNQPQHF

D: NA
J: TRBJ2-4
V: TRBV4-3
size: NA
DNA: TGCGCCAGCAGCCGGGAACAGGGAAACATTCAGTACTTC
CDR3: CASSREQGNIQYF

D: TRBD1
J: TRBJ2-7
V: TRBV7-8
size: few
DNA: TGTGCCAGCAGCTTAAGGCCTGGGACAGGGGGGGCCTACGAGCAGTACTTC
CDR3: CASSLRPGTGGAYEQYF

D: NA
J: TRBJ2-6
V: TRBV19
size: few
DNA: TGTGCCAGTAGTTGGGGGCTTGGGGCCAACGTCCTGACTTTC
CDR3: CASSWGLGANVLTF

D: NA
J: TRBJ2-1
V: TRBV5-1
size: few
DNA: TGCGCCAGCAGCTTGTTAAACTCTTTCGTGGGCGATGAGCAGTTCTTC
CDR3: CASSLLNSFVGDEQFF

D: TRBD1
J: TRBJ2-1
V: TRBV7-9
size: few
DNA: TGTGCCAGCAGCCCAATTCCGGGACAGCCCCTAAATGAGCAGTTCTTC
CDR3: CASSPIPGQPLNEQFF

D: TRBD2
J: TRBJ2-2
V: TRBV7-9
size: NA
DNA: TGTGCCAGCAGCCGACTAGCTACGAACACCGGGGAGCTGTTTTTT
CDR3: CASSRLATNTGELFF

D: TRBD1
J: TRBJ1-1
V: TRBV30
size: few
DNA: TGTGCCTGGAGAGGAACAAAGGGGGCTCGGACTGAAGCTTTCTTT
CDR3: CAWRGTKGARTEAFF

D: NA
J: TRBJ2-7
V: TRBV5-8
size: few
DNA: TGTGCCGGCAGCTTGACTAACAACTACGAGCAGTACTTC
CDR3: CAGSLTNNYEQYF